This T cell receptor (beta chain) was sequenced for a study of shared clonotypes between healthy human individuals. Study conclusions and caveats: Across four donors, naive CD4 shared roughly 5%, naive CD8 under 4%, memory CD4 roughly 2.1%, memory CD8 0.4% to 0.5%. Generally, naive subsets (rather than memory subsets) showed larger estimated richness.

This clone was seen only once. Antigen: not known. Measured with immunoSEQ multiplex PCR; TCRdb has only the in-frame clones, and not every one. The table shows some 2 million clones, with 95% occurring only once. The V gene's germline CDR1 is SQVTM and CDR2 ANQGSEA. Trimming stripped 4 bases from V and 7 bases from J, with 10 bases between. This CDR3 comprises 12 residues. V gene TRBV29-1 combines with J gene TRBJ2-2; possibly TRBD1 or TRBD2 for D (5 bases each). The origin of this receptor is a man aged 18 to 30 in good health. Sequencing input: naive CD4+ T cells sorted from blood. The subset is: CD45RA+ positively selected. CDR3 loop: CSVAPGGGELFF. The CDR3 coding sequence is TGCAGCGTTGCCCCTGGGGGCGGGGAGCTGTTTTTT.